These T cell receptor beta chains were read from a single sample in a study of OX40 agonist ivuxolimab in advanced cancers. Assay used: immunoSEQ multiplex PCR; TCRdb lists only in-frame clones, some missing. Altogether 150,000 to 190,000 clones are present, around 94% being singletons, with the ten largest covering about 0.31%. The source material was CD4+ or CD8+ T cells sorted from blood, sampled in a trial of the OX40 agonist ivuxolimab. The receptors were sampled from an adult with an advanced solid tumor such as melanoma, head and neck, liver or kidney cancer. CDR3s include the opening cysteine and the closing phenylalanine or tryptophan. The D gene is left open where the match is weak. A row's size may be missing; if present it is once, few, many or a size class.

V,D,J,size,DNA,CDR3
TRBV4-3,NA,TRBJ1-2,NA,TGCGCCAGCAACAACCAAGTCAGGGGCGAGGACTACACCTTC,CASNNQVRGEDYTF
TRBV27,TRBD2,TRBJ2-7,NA,TGTGCCAGCAGTTCCCTCCTACATACTAGCGGGAGTATCATAGGCTACGAGCAGTACTTC,CASSSLLHTSGSIIGYEQYF
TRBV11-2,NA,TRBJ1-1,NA,TGTGCCAGCAGCTTCGGTCGGGACACTGAAGCTTTCTTT,CASSFGRDTEAFF
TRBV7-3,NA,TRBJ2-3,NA,TGTGCCAGCAGCTTAAGTCTAGATACGCAGTATTTT,CASSLSLDTQYF
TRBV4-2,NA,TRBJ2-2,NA,TGTGCCAGCAGCCAGGGTGGGGGAACCGGGGAGCTGTTTTTT,CASSQGGGTGELFF
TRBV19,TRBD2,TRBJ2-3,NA,TGTGCGGTAGCGGGGAGCACAGATACGCAGTATTTT,CAVAGSTDTQYF
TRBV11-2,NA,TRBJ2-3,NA,TGTGCCAGCAGCTTAAGGGGGACTGGAGGCACAGATACGCAGTATTTT,CASSLRGTGGTDTQYF
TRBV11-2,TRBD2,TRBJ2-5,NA,TGTGCCAGCAGCTTAGGGGCTAGCGGGAGAGAGACCCAGTACTTC,CASSLGASGRETQYF
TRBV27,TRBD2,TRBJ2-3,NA,TGTGCCAGCAGTTTGGGACTAGATGCAGATACGCAGTATTTT,CASSLGLDADTQYF
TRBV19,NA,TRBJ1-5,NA,TGTGCCAGTAGTCCCCCGTACCCAGGCAATCAGCCCCAGCATTTT,CASSPPYPGNQPQHF
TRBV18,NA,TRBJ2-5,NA,TGTGCCAGCTCACCACTAGGAGGAGAGACCCAGTACTTC,CASSPLGGETQYF
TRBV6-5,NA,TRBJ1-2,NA,TGTGCCAGCAGCTCGCCCACCACCTATGGCTACACCTTC,CASSSPTTYGYTF
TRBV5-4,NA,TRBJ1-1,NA,TGTGCCAGCAGCCTTACTGGGGAGGGCACTGAAGCTTTCTTT,CASSLTGEGTEAFF
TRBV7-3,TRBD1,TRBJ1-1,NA,TGTGCCAGTGGGGACAGAGAGAACACTGAAGCTTTCTTT,CASGDRENTEAFF
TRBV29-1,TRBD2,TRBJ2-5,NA,TGCAGCGTTGATAACGGGGGGGAGACCCAGTACTTC,CSVDNGGETQYF
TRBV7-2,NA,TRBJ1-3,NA,TGTGCCAGCAGTGGTGGGTCTAAAGGAAACACCATATATTTT,CASSGGSKGNTIYF
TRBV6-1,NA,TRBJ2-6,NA,TGTGCCAGCAGAGGATCTGTAACCCCCAACGTCCTGACTTTC,CASRGSVTPNVLTF
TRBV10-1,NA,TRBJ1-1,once,TGCGCCAGCAGCGCGGAGGCCTTTGGTACTGAAGCTTTCTTT,CASSAEAFGTEAFF
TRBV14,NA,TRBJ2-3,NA,TGTGCCAGCAGCCGACACTACACAGATACGCAGTATTTT,CASSRHYTDTQYF
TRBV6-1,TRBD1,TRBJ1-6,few,TGTGCCAGCAGTGAAGCGACAGGGCCCTATAATTCACCCCTCCACTTT,CASSEATGPYNSPLHF
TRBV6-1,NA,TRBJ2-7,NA,TGTGCCAGCAGCGCCGGATTACTCATCGGCGAGCAGTACTTC,CASSAGLLIGEQYF
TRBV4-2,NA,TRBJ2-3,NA,TGTGCCAGCAGCCAAGAGAGGCAGGGCACAGATACGCAGTATTTT,CASSQERQGTDTQYF
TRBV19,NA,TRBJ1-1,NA,TGTGCCAGTAGCTTCACAGGGTTACGGAACACTGAAGCTTTCTTT,CASSFTGLRNTEAFF